The 5 T cell receptor beta chains listed next were all sequenced from one sample in a study of blood T cell repertoires in COVID-19. The data were produced by immunoSEQ multiplex PCR, yet TCRdb's version contains in-frame clones alone and is incomplete. In the table there are roughly 340,000 clones, 80% to 90% of which are singletons. Sequencing was done on a sample of PBMCs or T cells enriched from blood (not recorded which). The receptors here all came from a man aged 18-30 years who had recovered from COVID-19.

CDR3 loop: CASSPTSGRVYEQYF. DNA for the CDR3: TGTGCCAGCAGTCCGACTAGCGGCCGAGTCTACGAGCAGTACTTC. The genes are TRBV27 and TRBJ2-7; 9 positions match TRBD2. The J segment lost 3 bases and the V segment lost 5 bases, leaving 8 bases of the junction unmatched. The CDR3 loop spans 15 amino acids. Looked up from germline, CDR1 is MNHEY and CDR2 is SMNVEV (reference sequence).

The chain uses TRBV30 and TRBJ1-2, with 8 positions matching TRBD1. The germline gives CDR1 GTSNPN, CDR2 SVGIG (reference sequence). J lost 4 bases, V lost 5 bases, and 3 bases had no gene match. There are 12 residues in the CDR3. The CDR3 protein is CAWATGAYGYTF. The DNA of the CDR3 is TGTGCCTGGGCGACAGGGGCCTATGGCTACACCTTC.

The chain recombines TRBV7-2 with TRBJ2-7; 10 bases line up with TRBD1. Trimming at V came to 5 bases and at J to 6 bases, leaving 4 bases not matched to a gene. Germline values: CDR1 SGHTA, CDR2 FQGNSA. This CDR3 spans 13 amino acids. The DNA of the CDR3 is TGTGCCAGCAGCGGTAGACAGGGGGCCGAGCAGTACTTC. Translated: CASSGRQGAEQYF. Looking up the rest from reference TRBV7-2 and TRBJ2-7 gives the full variable domain: GAGVSQSPSNKVTEKGKDVELRCDPISGHTALYWYRQSLGQGLEFLIYFQGNSAPDKSGLPSDRFSAERTGGSVSTLTIQRTQQEDSAVYLCASSGRQGAEQYFGPGTRLTVT.

This chain joins TRBV5-1 and TRBJ2-5, with 8 bases identical to TRBD2. Germline V gene lookup returns CDR1 SGHRS and CDR2 YFSETQ. The CDR3 consists of 14 residues. The ends lost 2 bases at V and 5 bases at J; junction bases unmatched: 5. The CDR3 here is CASSFRGGVETQYF. The DNA of the CDR3 is TGCGCCAGCAGCTTCCGGGGGGGCGTGGAGACCCAGTACTTC. Combining the CDR3 with reference TRBV5-1 and TRBJ2-5 gives the whole variable domain KAGVTQTPRYLIKTRGQQVTLSCSPISGHRSVSWYQQTPGQGLQFLFEYFSETQRNKGNFPGRFSGRQFSNSRSEMNVSTLELGDSALYLCASSFRGGVETQYFGPGTRLLVL.

The chain links TRBV19 to TRBJ2-3; 9 positions agree with TRBD2. The V and J ends lost 5 bases and 6 bases, in that order; junction bases with no gene match: 12. Germline V lookup: CDR1 LNHDA, CDR2 SQIVND (reference sequence). This CDR3 is 16 amino acids long. The CDR3: CASSRLGAGGRDTQYF. The CDR3 DNA sequence: TGTGCCAGTAGTCGACTCGGCGCGGGAGGGAGGGATACGCAGTATTTT.